This T cell receptor beta chain was identified in a study of blood T cells in healthy people across ages. Study information: Through template switching, about one barcoded beta molecule was captured per two T cells, as measured in model experiments.

This clonotype turned up a few times. Its target is not known. Ranging in age from roughly 6 to 95, the donors were healthy Caucasian individuals from Russia. Alongside a J-beta primer mix, a sample-barcoded 5' primer served in a second PCR lasting about 7 to 12 cycles. TCRdb recomputed calls from the 5' RACE reads with MiXCR, one row per CDR3 protein. The table lists 650,000 to 700,000 distinct CDR3 sequences, roughly 32% of them singletons. Per germline, CDR1 SQVTM and CDR2 ANQGSEA. This CDR3 is 12 amino acids long. V shed 7 bases and J 5 bases; nucleotides not matched to a gene: 5. Findings and caveats of the study: It was not possible, with unsorted PBMCs, to conclusively compare naive and antigen-experienced cells. Diversity estimates drawn from one million T cells were deemed underestimates.

The sample taken for sequencing was blood. The rearrangement joins TRBV29-1 to TRBJ1-1, with 9 bases identical to TRBD1. The receptor's source is an elderly woman in good health. The chain's CDR3 is CSGQGGGTEAFF. CDR3 DNA: TGCAGCGGACAGGGGGGTGGGACTGAAGCTTTCTTT.